A single sample is the source of the 8 T cell receptor beta chains below, sequenced in a study of blood T cell repertoires in COVID-19. Profiling relied on immunoSEQ multiplex PCR, and the TCRdb table lists in-frame clones only, not all of them. Of approximately 100,000 clones listed, 85% to 90% are singletons. Sequencing was done on a sample of peripheral blood. Source of these receptors: a woman aged 65 to 85 with acute or convalescent COVID-19.

This chain uses TRBV9 with TRBJ2-3; TRBD2 matches at 9 bases. Trimming took 0 bases from V and 3 from J; bases not matched to a gene: 5. CDR3 length equals 16 residues. Germline CDR1 is SGDLS and CDR2 is YYNGEE. Written as DNA, the CDR3 is TGTGCCAGCAGCGTAGGTGTAGCGGGGGCTACAGATACGCAGTATTTT. This sequence encodes CASSVGVAGATDTQYF.

The chain has TRBV10-3 and TRBJ2-7; 9 bases agree with TRBD1. There are 15 residues in the CDR3. Trimming at V came to 4 bases and at J to 4 bases, leaving 8 bases not matched to a gene. CDR1 is ENHRY and CDR2 is SYGVKD in the germline V gene. CDR3 sequence (DNA): TGTGCCATCAGTGCGGGGACAGGGTCGCGTTACGAGCAGTACGTC. Protein sequence: CAISAGTGSRYEQYV.

The V and J genes are TRBV6-4 and TRBJ2-4, with 11 nucleotides matching TRBD2. There are 14 residues in the CDR3. Trimming cost V 7 bases and J 6 bases; bases outside gene matches: 5. CDR1 is MRHNA and CDR2 is SNTAGT in the germline V gene. The CDR3 bases are TGTGCCAGCATGGGACTAGCGGCAGGAAACATTCAGTACTTC. The encoded protein is CASMGLAAGNIQYF.

The V and J genes are TRBV10-2 and TRBJ2-3; TRBD2 aligns across 8 bases. This CDR3 region has 16 residues. CDR1 is WSHSY, CDR2 SAAADI, per germline. V lost 3 bases to trimming and J lost 2 bases; unmatched junction nucleotides: 7. The CDR3 DNA is TGCGCCAGCAGTGATTCAACTAGCGGATACACAGATACGCAGTATTTT. Residues: CASSDSTSGYTDTQYF.

The CDR3 sequence is CASSGRQTSSYEQYV. CDR3 nucleotides: TGTGCCAGCAGTGGGCGACAGACGAGCTCCTACGAGCAGTACGTC. J is TRBJ2-7 and V is TRBV2; D perhaps matches TRBD1 (5 bases). V lost 4 bases, J lost 0 bases, and 13 bases lay in between. CDR1 is SNHLY, CDR2 FYNNEI, per germline. CDR3 length equals 15 residues.

This clone was seen just once. The CDR3 nucleotides read TGCGCCAGCAGGCCTACCGGGTCAGCAGGAGGTAATGAAAAACTGTTTTTT. Protein product: CASRPTGSAGGNEKLFF. The chain uses TRBV5-1 and TRBJ1-4; D unresolved. Trimming shortened V by 5 bases and J by 4 bases, and 21 bases separated the two germline ends. This CDR3 has 17 residues. Germline CDR1 reads SGHRS; CDR2 reads YFSETQ.

The genes are TRBV6-5 and TRBJ2-1, with D possibly being TRBD2 (6 bases). The CDR3 covers 13 residues. Germline loops: CDR1 MNHEY, CDR2 SVGAGI. Deletions cut 6 bases from V and 12 bases from J, with 18 bases between. The CDR3 sequence: CASRDTVRGRQFF. The CDR3, as DNA: TGTGCCAGCAGGGACACCGTTCGGGGGAGGCAGTTCTTC.

This clone showed up just once. The chain combines TRBV3-1 (or the pseudogene TRBV3-2) with TRBJ1-5, with 12 bases fitting TRBD1. The V segment lost 0 bases and the J segment 6 bases; nucleotides outside the gene matches: 3. Germline CDR1 LGHDT, CDR2 YNNKEL (reference sequence). This CDR3 comprises 16 residues. The CDR3 reads CASSQDGTGGGQPQHF. CDR3 DNA sequence: TGTGCCAGCAGCCAAGATGGGACAGGGGGCGGTCAGCCCCAGCATTTT.